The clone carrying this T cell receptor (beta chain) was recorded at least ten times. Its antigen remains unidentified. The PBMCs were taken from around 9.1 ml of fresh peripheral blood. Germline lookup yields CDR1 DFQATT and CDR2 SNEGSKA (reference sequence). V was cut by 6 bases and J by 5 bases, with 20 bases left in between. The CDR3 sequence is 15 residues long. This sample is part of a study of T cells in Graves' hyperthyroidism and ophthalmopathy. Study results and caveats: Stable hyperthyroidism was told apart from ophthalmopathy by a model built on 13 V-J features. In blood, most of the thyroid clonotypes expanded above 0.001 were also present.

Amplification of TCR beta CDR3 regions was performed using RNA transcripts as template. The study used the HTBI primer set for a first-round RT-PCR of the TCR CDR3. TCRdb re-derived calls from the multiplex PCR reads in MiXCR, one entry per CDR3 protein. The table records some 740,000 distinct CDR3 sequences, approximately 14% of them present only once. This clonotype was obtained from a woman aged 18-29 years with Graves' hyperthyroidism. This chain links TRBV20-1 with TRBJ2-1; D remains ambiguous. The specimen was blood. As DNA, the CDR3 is TGCAGTGCCGCACCGATCCGGCTAGGGAACAATGAGCAGTTCTTC. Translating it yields CSAAPIRLGNNEQFF.